These 6 T cell receptor beta chains were sequenced from one sample in a study of blood T cell repertoires in COVID-19. This table comes from immunoSEQ multiplex PCR, and its TCRdb copy is limited to in-frame clones, with some not included. The sample carries about 270,000 clones, 87% recorded once. Material: peripheral blood. The receptors stem from a woman aged 50 to 60 with acute or convalescent COVID-19.

V usage is TRBV6-2 or TRBV6-3 and J usage is TRBJ2-2, with 9 bases aligning to TRBD1. Germline V gene data show CDR1 as MNHEY and CDR2 as SVGEGT. J was trimmed by 3 bases and V by 1 base; bases with no gene match: 0. The CDR3 totals 15 residues. In nucleotides, the CDR3 is TGTGCCAGCAGTTACTGGGACAGGGACACCGGGGAGCTGTTTTTT. It translates to CASSYWDRDTGELFF.

This clone turned up a few times. The J gene is TRBJ2-6, the V gene TRBV6-6; a weak D match, TRBD1 (5 bases). Germline CDR1 and CDR2: MNHNY and SVGAGI (reference sequence). CDR3 length equals 15 residues. The V and J ends lost 7 bases and 2 bases respectively, with 12 bases between them. CDR3 in amino acids: CASNLRGAGANVLTF. The CDR3 DNA reads TGTGCCAGCAACCTAAGGGGTGCTGGGGCCAACGTCCTGACTTTC.

The J gene is TRBJ1-6, the V gene TRBV2; D is unresolved. The CDR3 length is 12 residues. Germline V gene data show CDR1 as SNHLY and CDR2 as FYNNEI. V was clipped by 6 bases and J by 9 bases, with 9 bases between them. The CDR3 region is CASRRSVSPLHF. CDR3 coding DNA: TGTGCCAGCAGGAGAAGCGTTTCACCCCTCCACTTT. The full variable domain, in which reference TRBV2 and TRBJ1-6 provide the parts outside the CDR3, is EPEVTQTPSHQVTQMGQEVILRCVPISNHLYFYWYRQILGQKVEFLVSFYNNEISEKSEIFDDQFSVERPDGSNFTLKIRSTKLEDSAMYFCASRRSVSPLHFGNGTRLTVT.

This clone was seen a single time. CDR3 nucleotide sequence: TGTGCCAGCAGCCGGGGACAGGGACGGCTCGAGCAGTACTTC. As protein: CASSRGQGRLEQYF. The rearrangement uses TRBV5-4 and TRBJ2-7; 9 bases align to TRBD1. Trimming at V came to 4 bases and at J to 6 bases, leaving 8 bases not matched to a gene. The CDR3 consists of 14 residues. CDR1 SGHNT and CDR2 YYREEE come from the germline V gene (reference sequence). The variable domain in full, with the rest retrieved from reference TRBV5-4 and TRBJ2-7, is ETGVTQSPTHLIKTRGQQVTLRCSSQSGHNTVSWYQQALGQGPQFIFQYYREEENGRGNFPPRFSGLQFPNYSSELNVNALELDDSALYLCASSRGQGRLEQYFGPGTRLTVT.

The chain combines TRBV27 with TRBJ2-1, with D possibly being TRBD1 (7 bases). Germline V gives CDR1 MNHEY, CDR2 SMNVEV (reference sequence). The CDR3 has 15 residues. V lost 5 bases and J 3 bases, leaving 14 bases between the germline ends. Here the CDR3 reads CASSQAGGNYNEQFF. CDR3 nucleotides: TGTGCCAGCAGTCAGGCAGGGGGGAACTACAATGAGCAGTTCTTC.

The genes are TRBV29-1 and TRBJ2-7, with D perhaps TRBD2 (6 bases). V lost 3 bases, J lost 5 bases, and 17 bases lay in between. This CDR3 contains 14 residues. Per the germline V gene, CDR1 is SQVTM and CDR2 is ANQGSEA. The CDR3 loop reads CSVEGGEGGNEQYF. The CDR3 bases are TGCAGCGTTGAGGGGGGAGAGGGAGGTAACGAGCAGTACTTC.